This T cell receptor (beta chain) was found in a study of Graves' ophthalmopathy and Graves' hyperthyroidism. Turning to this clonotype: A read error may account for a junction end that differs from germline.

CAS ≥3, NOSPECS ≥4, moderate-to-severe activity and duration under 3 months marked donors with ophthalmopathy. For repertoire sequencing, the TCR beta CDR3 regions were amplified from RNA transcripts. RT-PCR was first run with HTBI primers, then multiplex PCR in a second round. TCRdb passed the multiplex PCR reads through MiXCR, listing each CDR3 protein once. The sample consists of almost 750,000 distinct CDR3 sequences, 40% of them appearing once. The CDR3 contains 17 residues. From germline, CDR1 is ENHRY and CDR2 SYGVKD. This receptor was obtained from an adult man with Graves' ophthalmopathy. Sequencing used peripheral blood. The chain recombines TRBV10-3 with TRBJ2-6; D call uncertain. The CDR3 DNA sequence: TGTGCCAGCAGTTCCCAGATAGAGAGCTCTGGGGCCAACGTCCTGACTTTC. This translates into CASSSQIESSGANVLTF.